This TCR beta chain is drawn from a study of T cells after yellow fever vaccination. This clonotype was counted ten times or more. Germline CDR1 is SGHAT and CDR2 is FQNNGV. The CDR3 is 15 amino acids. Trimming took 3 bases from V and 2 from J; bases not matched to a gene: 3. TCRdb re-derived calls from the 5' RACE reads in MiXCR, one entry per CDR3 protein. The table has 200,000 to 250,000 distinct CDR3 sequences, about 7% seen once. The material sequenced was CD4+ T cells sorted from PBMCs, taken 15 days after the yellow fever booster vaccination. This chain connects TRBV11-2 to TRBJ2-3; TRBD2 matches at 9 bases. This TCR was sampled from a man between 25 and 39 years old who received the YFV17D yellow fever vaccine. CDR3 DNA sequence: TGTGCCAGCAGCTTGACTAGCGGACTCACAGATACGCAGTATTTT. This codes for CASSLTSGLTDTQYF.